The text below deals with one T cell receptor (beta chain). Method: immunoSEQ multiplex PCR; TCRdb's copy keeps in-frame clones and lacks some. In the table there are approximately 170,000 clones, around 90% of which are singletons. This record comes from a study of blood T cell repertoires in COVID-19. Turning to the study itself: Samples taken during acute and convalescent COVID-19 were collected in the United States, Italy and Spain. Sample material is recorded as cDNA or gDNA derived from T cells, B-cell-depleted T cells, or PBMCs.

The CDR3 sequence is 13 residues long. Germline loops: CDR1 LGHDT, CDR2 YNNKEL (reference sequence). The germline V and J ends were trimmed by 0 bases and 7 bases, with 10 bases remaining between them. This sequence originates from a woman aged 18-35 years who had recovered from COVID-19. The source material was PBMCs or T cells enriched from blood (not recorded which). The rearrangement joins TRBV3-1 (or the pseudogene TRBV3-2) to TRBJ2-7; a possible D gene is TRBD1 (6 bases). The CDR3 loop is CASSQDQGREQYF. In nucleotides, the CDR3 is TGTGCCAGCAGCCAAGATCAGGGGCGAGAGCAGTACTTC.